The 13 T cell receptor beta chains in this list originate from one sample, sequenced in a study of beta chain features in type 1 diabetes. Their antigens are not known. Findings and caveats of the study: People with Type 1 diabetes carried modestly yet significantly shorter TCRB CDR3s in all four CD4+ subsets.

cDNA synthesis used the whole RNA isolate, giving expressed TCRB sequences. The protocol was immunoSEQ multiplex PCR, while the TCRdb copy is restricted to in-frame clones and leaves out a portion. This table has approximately 600,000 clones, around 12% appearing once. The sequenced sample consisted of naive CD4+ T cells from blood. These receptors were collected from a man under 40 with type 1 diabetes.

Worth noting for this clone: The same CDR3 also results from other DNA sequences found in this sample. The chain uses TRBV7-2 and TRBJ2-7; D gene uncertain. V was trimmed by 5 bases and J by 6 bases, leaving 11 bases between them. The CDR3 sequence is 12 residues long. The germline CDR1 and CDR2 sequences are SGHTA and FQGNSA. The CDR3 protein is CASSLLTGEQYF. CDR3 nucleotide sequence: TGTGCCAGCAGCCTACTCACGGGCGAGCAGTACTTC. Full variable domain (remainder filled in from reference TRBV7-2 and TRBJ2-7): GAGVSQSPSNKVTEKGKDVELRCDPISGHTALYWYRQSLGQGLEFLIYFQGNSAPDKSGLPSDRFSAERTGGSVSTLTIQRTQQEDSAVYLCASSLLTGEQYFGPGTRLTVT.

The genes are TRBV5-1 and TRBJ1-1; D unclear. V gave up 4 bases and J gave up 7 bases, with 14 bases separating them. Germline V gene sequence: CDR1 SGHRS, CDR2 YFSETQ. The CDR3 has 13 amino acids. CDR3 DNA sequence: TGCGCCAGCAGCCCCGGGTTTCCGGGTGAAGCTTTCTTT. This sequence encodes CASSPGFPGEAFF.

The sample holds a few counts of this clone. The CDR3 DNA is TGTGCCAGCAGCTTAGCGACGGGGAATCAGCCCCAGCATTTT. Protein product: CASSLATGNQPQHF. The rearrangement joins TRBV27 to TRBJ1-5, with D unclear. The ends were cut back, 6 bases at V and 4 bases at J, with 13 bases in the middle. The CDR3 covers 14 residues. In germline, CDR1 is MNHEY, CDR2 SMNVEV (reference sequence).

This clone turned up a few times. V is TRBV9 and J is TRBJ2-3; D is possibly TRBD2 (6 bases). The V and J ends lost 3 bases and 0 bases respectively, with 14 bases between them. Germline CDR1 SGDLS, CDR2 YYNGEE. This CDR3 is 16 amino acids long. In nucleotides, the CDR3 is TGTGCCAGCAGCGCTGCGGAGGGGACTAGCACAGATACGCAGTATTTT. Protein: CASSAAEGTSTDTQYF.

A word on this clone: Distinct nucleotide sequences in the sample also encode this CDR3. The genes are TRBV6-5 and TRBJ2-5; 7 nucleotides agree with TRBD2. The V gene's germline CDR1 is MNHEY and CDR2 SVGAGI. V dropped 5 bases and J dropped 5; count of bases not matched to a gene: 2. The CDR3 totals 12 residues. This chain's CDR3 is CASSQGGETQYF. The CDR3 DNA reads TGTGCCAGCAGTCAGGGAGGGGAGACCCAGTACTTC.

This clone showed up just once. The J gene is TRBJ1-6, the V gene TRBV2, with D uncertain. This CDR3 spans 13 amino acids. Germline CDR1 reads SNHLY; CDR2 reads FYNNEI. V was cut by 6 bases and J by 7 bases, with 10 bases left in between. This chain's CDR3 is CASRELENSPLHF. The CDR3 nucleotides read TGTGCCAGCAGGGAATTAGAGAATTCACCCCTCCACTTT.

This clone has a handful of counts. V usage is TRBV7-2 and J usage is TRBJ2-4, with 13 bases lining up with TRBD2. V trimming: 2 bases; J trimming: 0 bases; junction bases outside the gene matches: 4. CDR1 is SGHTA and CDR2 is FQGNSA in the germline V gene. This CDR3 is 18 amino acids long. The CDR3 region has the DNA TGTGCCAGCAGCTTAAGACTAGCGGGGGGTCTAGCCAAAAACATTCAGTACTTC. Translation gives CASSLRLAGGLAKNIQYF.

The table lists this clone with a few counts. The rearrangement joins TRBV2 to TRBJ2-2, with 9 bases fitting TRBD1. Germline V CDR1 and CDR2: SNHLY, FYNNEI. With 4 bases clipped from V and 1 base from J, the junction kept 4 bases outside the gene matches. The CDR3 consists of 16 residues. The CDR3 coding sequence is TGTGCCAGCAGTGTTACAGGGGGCAGGAACACCGGGGAGCTGTTTTTT. Encoded protein: CASSVTGGRNTGELFF.

The rearrangement uses TRBV2 and TRBJ2-2, with D uncertain. CDR1 SNHLY and CDR2 FYNNEI come from the germline V gene. The CDR3 spans 18 residues. V was cut by 11 bases and J by 1 base, with 26 bases left in between. CDR3 residues: CAQSAGRSYGGNTGELFF. The CDR3 DNA follows: TGTGCCCAGTCGGCTGGACGAAGCTATGGTGGGAACACCGGGGAGCTGTTTTTT. The complete variable domain, with remaining parts taken from reference TRBV2 and TRBJ2-2, reads EPEVTQTPSHQVTQMGQEVILRCVPISNHLYFYWYRQILGQKVEFLVSFYNNEISEKSEIFDDQFSVERPDGSNFTLKIRSTKLEDSAMYFCAQSAGRSYGGNTGELFFGEGSRLTVL.

This clone was counted between two and nine times. The chain employs TRBV4-3 and TRBJ2-5; D remains unclear. There are 14 residues in the CDR3. Trimming removed 3 bases from V and 4 bases from J, with 12 bases in between. The germline gives CDR1 LGHNA, CDR2 YSLEER. CDR3 in amino acids: CASSQELIRETQYF. The CDR3 bases are TGCGCCAGCAGCCAGGAACTCATTCGAGAGACCCAGTACTTC.

CDR3 region: CASSFGHAETQYF. The CDR3, as DNA: TGTGCCAGCAGTTTCGGACACGCAGAGACCCAGTACTTC. This sequence joins TRBV6-6 and TRBJ2-5, with a possible D match to TRBD1 (5 bases). CDR3 length equals 13 residues. CDR1 and CDR2 (germline): MNHNY, SVGAGI (reference sequence). The V gene lost 4 bases and the J gene lost 4 bases, with 10 bases spanning the gap.

This clone was seen a handful of times. The chain is built from TRBV19 and TRBJ2-3, with D uncertain. With 4 bases removed from V and 1 base from J, the gap between germline ends came to 6 bases. There are 13 residues in the CDR3. Germline V gene sequence: CDR1 LNHDA, CDR2 SQIVND (reference sequence). CDR3 coding DNA: TGTGCCAGTAGTAATCGGCGCACAGATACGCAGTATTTT. This codes for CASSNRRTDTQYF. Full variable domain (remainder filled in from reference TRBV19 and TRBJ2-3): DGGITQSPKYLFRKEGQNVTLSCEQNLNHDAMYWYRQDPGQGLRLIYYSQIVNDFQKGDIAEGYSVSREKKESFPLTVTSAQKNPTAFYLCASSNRRTDTQYFGPGTRLTVL.

This clone turned up a few times. The chain carries TRBV11-3 and TRBJ2-2; D is ambiguous. Trimming cost V 1 base and J 6 bases, with 6 bases left between them. The CDR3 sequence is 13 residues long. CDR1 SGHNT and CDR2 YENEEA come from the germline V gene. The CDR3 DNA sequence: TGTGCCAGCAGCTTAGCGGCAGCCGGGGAGCTGTTTTTT. Translating gives CASSLAAAGELFF.